This T cell receptor (beta chain) is from a study of T cell responses to AZD1222 COVID-19 vaccine. Only in-frame clones appear in the TCRdb table, and some are missing; sequencing was by immunoSEQ multiplex PCR. This sample has around 140,000 clones, with roughly 93% found just once. About this clone: Antigen: not known.

Whole-study results and caveats: Increases in Spike-specific TCR breadth and depth were seen after two AZD1222 doses. Only after the peak T cell response were repertoires sampled.

The V gene lost 10 bases and the J gene lost 1 base, with 19 bases spanning the gap. Germline V gene data show CDR1 as MNHEY and CDR2 as SMNVEV (reference sequence). The CDR3 length is 16 residues. The chain joins TRBV27 to TRBJ2-2; no definite D call. This receptor was taken from an adult in good health. The specimen was peripheral blood, collected on day 0 of AZD1222 vaccination. CDR3 sequence: CATSHLKSMNTGELFF. CDR3 nucleotides: TGTGCCACAAGCCACCTAAAGAGTATGAACACCGGGGAGCTGTTTTTT.